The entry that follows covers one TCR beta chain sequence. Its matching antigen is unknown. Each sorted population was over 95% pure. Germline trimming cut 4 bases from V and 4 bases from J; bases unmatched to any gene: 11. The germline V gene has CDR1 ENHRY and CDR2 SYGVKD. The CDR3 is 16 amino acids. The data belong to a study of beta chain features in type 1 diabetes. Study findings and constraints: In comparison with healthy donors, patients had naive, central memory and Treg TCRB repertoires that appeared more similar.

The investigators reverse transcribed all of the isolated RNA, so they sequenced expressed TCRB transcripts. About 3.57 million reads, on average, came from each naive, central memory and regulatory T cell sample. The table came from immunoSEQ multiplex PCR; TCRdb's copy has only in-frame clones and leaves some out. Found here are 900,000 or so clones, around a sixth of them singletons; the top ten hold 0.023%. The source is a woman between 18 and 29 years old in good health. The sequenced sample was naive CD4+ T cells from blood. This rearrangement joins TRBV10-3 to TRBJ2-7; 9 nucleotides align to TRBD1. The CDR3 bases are TGTGCCATCAGTGCCGGGGACGGACAGGGGTCGTACGAGCAGTACTTC. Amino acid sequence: CAISAGDGQGSYEQYF.